Given below is one T cell receptor beta chain in context. The repertoire was sequenced with immunoSEQ multiplex PCR; TCRdb's copy has only in-frame clones and lacks some. The sample lists roughly 380,000 clones, approximately 89% occurring once. The sample originates from a study of blood T cell repertoires in COVID-19. Study details: T cells, B-cell-depleted T cells, or PBMCs supplied cDNA or gDNA.

This CDR3 is 14 amino acids long. The germline V gene has CDR1 SGHRS and CDR2 YFSETQ. The trim removed 2 bases at V and 6 bases at J, leaving 8 bases unmatched. The receptor comes from a middle-aged woman with COVID-19, enrolled during active disease. The V and J genes are TRBV5-1 and TRBJ2-7; 7 bases fit TRBD2. The sample taken for sequencing was peripheral blood. CDR3 nucleotide sequence: TGCGCCAGCAGCTTAACTAGCGTCATAAGCGAGCAGTACTTC. Residues: CASSLTSVISEQYF.